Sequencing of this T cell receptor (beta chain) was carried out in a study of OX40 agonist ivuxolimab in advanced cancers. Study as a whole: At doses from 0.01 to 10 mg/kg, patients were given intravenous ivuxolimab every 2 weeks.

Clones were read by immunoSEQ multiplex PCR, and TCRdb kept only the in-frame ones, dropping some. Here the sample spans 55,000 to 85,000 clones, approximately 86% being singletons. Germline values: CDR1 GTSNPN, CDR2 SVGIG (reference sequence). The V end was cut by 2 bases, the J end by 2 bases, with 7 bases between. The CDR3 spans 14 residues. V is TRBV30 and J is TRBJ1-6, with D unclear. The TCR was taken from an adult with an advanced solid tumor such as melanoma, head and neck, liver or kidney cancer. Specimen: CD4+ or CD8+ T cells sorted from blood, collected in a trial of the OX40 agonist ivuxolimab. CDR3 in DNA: TGTGCCTGGAGTATAAGCACCTATAATTCACCCCTCCACTTT. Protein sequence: CAWSISTYNSPLHF.